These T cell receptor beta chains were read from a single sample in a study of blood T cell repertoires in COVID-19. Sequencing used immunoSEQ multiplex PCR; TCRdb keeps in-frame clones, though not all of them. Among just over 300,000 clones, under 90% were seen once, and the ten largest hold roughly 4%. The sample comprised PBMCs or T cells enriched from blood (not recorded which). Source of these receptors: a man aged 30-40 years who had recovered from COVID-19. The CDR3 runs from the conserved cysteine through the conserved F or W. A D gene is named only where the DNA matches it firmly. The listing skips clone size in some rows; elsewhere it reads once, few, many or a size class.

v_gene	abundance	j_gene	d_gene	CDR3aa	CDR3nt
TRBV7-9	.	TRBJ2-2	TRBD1	CASIDIDRGNTGELFF	TGTGCCAGCATCGACATTGACAGGGGGAACACCGGGGAGCTGTTTTTT
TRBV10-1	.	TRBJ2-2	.	CASSVSQDTGELFF	TGCGCCAGCAGCGTATCACAGGATACCGGGGAGCTGTTTTTT
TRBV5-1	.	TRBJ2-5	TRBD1	CASIRGPQETQYF	TGCGCCAGCATCAGGGGGCCGCAGGAGACCCAGTACTTC
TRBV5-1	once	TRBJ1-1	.	CASSSGSGNTEAFF	TGCGCCAGCAGCTCCGGGTCGGGGAACACTGAAGCTTTCTTT
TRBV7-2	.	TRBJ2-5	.	CASSSDSSQETQYF	TGTGCCAGCAGTTCGGACAGCAGCCAAGAGACCCAGTACTTC
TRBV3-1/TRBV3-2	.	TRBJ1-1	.	CASSQDWGGREAFF	TGTGCCAGCAGCCAAGACTGGGGAGGCCGTGAAGCTTTCTTT
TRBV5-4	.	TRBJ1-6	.	CASSGIGDSPLHF	TGTGCCAGCAGTGGGATAGGGGATTCACCCCTCCACTTT
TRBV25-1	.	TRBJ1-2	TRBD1	CASSEPLLQGHGYTF	TGTGCCAGCAGTGAACCCCTCCTACAGGGGCATGGCTACACCTTC
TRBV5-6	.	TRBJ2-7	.	CASSLSLAGAGEQYF	TGTGCCAGCAGCTTGTCTCTCGCGGGGGCGGGGGAGCAGTACTTC
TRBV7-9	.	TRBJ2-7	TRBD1	CASAEDAGTGIGEQYF	TGTGCCAGCGCTGAAGATGCCGGGACAGGGATTGGGGAGCAGTACTTC
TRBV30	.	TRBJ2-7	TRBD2	CAWSFIAGAYEQYF	TGTGCCTGGAGTTTTATAGCGGGAGCCTACGAGCAGTACTTC
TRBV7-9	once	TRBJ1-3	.	CASAGTRRNTIYF	TGTGCCAGCGCAGGGACACGAAGAAACACCATATATTTT
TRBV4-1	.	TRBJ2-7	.	CASSQALTGYEQYF	TGCGCCAGCAGCCAAGCCTTGACAGGCTACGAGCAGTACTTC
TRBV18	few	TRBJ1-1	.	CASSALTRNTEAFF	TGTGCCAGCTCAGCCCTTACACGGAACACTGAAGCTTTCTTT
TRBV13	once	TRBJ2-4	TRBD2	CASSLTGTSFRNIQYF	TGTGCCAGCAGCTTAACCGGGACTAGCTTTAGAAACATTCAGTACTTC
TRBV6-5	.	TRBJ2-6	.	CASSYGSAGANVLTF	TGTGCCAGCAGTTACGGTTCAGCTGGGGCCAACGTCCTGACTTTC
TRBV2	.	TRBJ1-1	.	CASSDVGAQGEAFF	TGTGCCAGCAGTGACGTGGGGGCGCAGGGTGAAGCTTTCTTT
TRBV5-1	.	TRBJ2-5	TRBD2	CASSWGLSGERRETQYF	TGCGCCAGCAGCTGGGGCCTTAGCGGGGAGAGGCGAGAGACCCAGTACTTC
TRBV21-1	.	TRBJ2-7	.	CAHRHGGVYEQYF	TGTGCCCACAGACACGGGGGGGTCTACGAGCAGTACTTC
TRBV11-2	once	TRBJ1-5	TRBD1	CASSLYGDRGNSNQPQHF	TGTGCCAGCAGCTTATATGGGGACAGGGGTAATAGCAATCAGCCCCAGCATTTT
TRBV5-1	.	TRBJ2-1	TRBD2	CASSSPSGSNEQFF	TGCGCCAGCAGCTCCCCTAGCGGGAGCAATGAGCAGTTCTTC
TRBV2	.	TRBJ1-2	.	CASRGGQDSFYGYTF	TGTGCCAGCAGGGGGGGTCAGGACTCTTTCTATGGCTACACCTTC
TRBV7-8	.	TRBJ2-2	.	CASSGGLGRSVELFF	TGTGCCAGCAGCGGGGGACTGGGTCGGTCCGTGGAGCTGTTTTTT
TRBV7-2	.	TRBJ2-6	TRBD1	CASSLQGAQGANVLTF	TGTGCCAGCAGCTTGCAGGGGGCGCAAGGGGCCAACGTCCTGACTTTC
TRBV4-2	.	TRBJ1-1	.	CASSPAQGSNTEAFF	TGTGCCAGCAGCCCCGCCCAGGGTTCCAACACTGAAGCTTTCTTT
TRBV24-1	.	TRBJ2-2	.	CATRRGSPTGELFF	TGTGCCACTCGACGAGGGTCTCCCACCGGGGAGCTGTTTTTT
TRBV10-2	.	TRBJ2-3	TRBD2	CASTIAGGDTQYF	TGCGCCAGCACTATAGCGGGGGGGGATACGCAGTATTTT
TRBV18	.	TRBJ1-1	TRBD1	CASSRLTGTGLGGNTEAFF	TGTGCCAGCTCGCGGTTGACCGGGACAGGGCTAGGGGGGAACACTGAAGCTTTCTTT
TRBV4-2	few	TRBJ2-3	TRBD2	CASSQDSGLAGGTDTQYF	TGTGCCAGCAGCCAAGATTCGGGACTAGCGGGGGGGACAGATACGCAGTATTTT
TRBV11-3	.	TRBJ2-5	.	CASSSLLQETQYF	TGTGCCAGCAGCTCTTTATTACAAGAGACCCAGTACTTC
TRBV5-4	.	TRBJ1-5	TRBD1	CASSLTQGAGSNQPQHF	TGTGCCAGCAGCTTGACGCAGGGGGCGGGTAGCAATCAGCCCCAGCATTTT
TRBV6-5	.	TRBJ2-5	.	CASSRRGTQETQYF	TGTGCCAGCAGTCGGAGGGGTACCCAAGAGACCCAGTACTTC
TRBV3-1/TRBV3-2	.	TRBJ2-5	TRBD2	CASSQGASGRAETQYF	TGTGCCAGCAGCCAAGGGGCTAGCGGGAGGGCTGAGACCCAGTACTTC
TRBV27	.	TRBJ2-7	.	CASSLGASYEQYF	TGTGCCAGCAGTTTAGGGGCCTCCTACGAGCAGTACTTC
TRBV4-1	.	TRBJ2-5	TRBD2	CASSQNPGLASETQYF	TGCGCCAGCAGCCAAAATCCGGGACTAGCGTCCGAGACCCAGTACTTC
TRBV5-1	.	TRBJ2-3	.	CASSLEEGRNTQYF	TGCGCCAGCAGCTTGGAGGAGGGCCGGAATACGCAGTATTTT
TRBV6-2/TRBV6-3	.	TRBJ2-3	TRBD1	CASSSRQGAGDTQYF	TGTGCCAGCAGCTCTAGACAGGGGGCAGGAGATACGCAGTATTTT
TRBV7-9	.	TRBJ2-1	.	CASSPKNEQFF	TGTGCCAGCAGTCCTAAGAATGAGCAGTTCTTC
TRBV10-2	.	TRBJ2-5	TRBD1	CASFNRGLGETQYF	TGCGCCAGCTTTAACAGGGGGCTAGGAGAGACCCAGTACTTC
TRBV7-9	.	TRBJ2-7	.	CASSFSVTGEQYF	TGTGCCAGCAGCTTTAGTGTAACCGGCGAGCAGTACTTC